Presented here are 16 T cell receptor beta chains from one specimen sequenced in a study of PD-1 blockade in classical Hodgkin lymphoma (dated by TCRdb to 2019 to 2021). The time point tag for this specimen amounts to: cycle 2 day 1 (C2D1) of nivolumab. All trial patients had relapsed after autologous stem cell transplantation, with cohorts A, B and C differing in prior brentuximab vedotin exposure. The library was obtained by the immunoSEQ multiplex PCR assay. TCRdb re-hosts the immuneACCESS table, in-frame sequences only. Its copies lack some clones; in the studies checked, an unresolved V gene accounts for under half of them, and the cause for the rest is not known. In all, the sample holds about 23,000 clones, and around three quarters of those were seen once. About a sixth of the sample is taken by the ten largest. The starting material was peripheral blood mononuclear cells (PBMCs), obtained before the second cycle of nivolumab. These TCRs come from a human donor with classical Hodgkin lymphoma.

This clone was recorded only once. This chain uses TRBV20-1 with TRBJ2-7; D perhaps matches TRBD1 (6 bases). CDR1 and CDR2 from the germline V gene are DFQATT and SNEGSKA (reference sequence). This CDR3 has 10 amino acids. CDR3 DNA: TGCAGCATCAGGGGCTACGAGCAGTACTTC. Its protein product is CSIRGYEQYF.

CDR3 sequence (DNA): TGTGCCAGCAGTTATAAACAGGGGTCTCGCAATCAGCCCCAGCATTTT. This gives the protein CASSYKQGSRNQPQHF. The chain has TRBV6-6 and TRBJ1-5; 7 positions agree with TRBD1. The CDR3 is 16 residues long. After removal of 3 bases from V and 2 bases from J, the junction contained 7 bases not matched to a gene. Per the germline V gene, CDR1 is MNHNY and CDR2 is SVGAGI (reference sequence).

The chain carries TRBV7-8 and TRBJ1-4; the D gene is possibly TRBD1 (6 bases). V was cut by 1 base and J by 5 bases, with 17 bases left in between. Per germline, CDR1 SGHVS and CDR2 FQNEAQ. The length of the CDR3 is 17 residues. CDR3 residues: CASSLGGGRSKNEKLFF. CDR3 bases: TGTGCCAGCAGCTTAGGTGGGGGCCGGTCCAAGAATGAAAAACTGTTTTTT.

This chain joins TRBV7-9 and TRBJ2-1; D call uncertain. V lost 2 bases and J 7 bases, leaving 15 bases between the germline ends. This CDR3 is 15 amino acids long. CDR1 is SEHNR, CDR2 FQNEAQ, per germline (reference sequence). The CDR3 DNA follows: TGTGCCAGCAGCTTAATGGCCCCCGCGGATAATGAGCAGTTCTTC. It translates to CASSLMAPADNEQFF. Full variable domain (rest looked up from reference TRBV7-9 and TRBJ2-1): DTGVSQNPRHKITKRGQNVTFRCDPISEHNRLYWYRQTLGQGPEFLTYFQNEAQLEKSRLLSDRFSAERPKGSFSTLEIQRTEQGDSAMYLCASSLMAPADNEQFFGPGTRLTVL.

The chain is built from TRBV28 and TRBJ1-2, with D possibly matching TRBD1 (5 bases). Germline loops: CDR1 MDHEN, CDR2 SYDVKM. The CDR3 is 14 residues long. Trimming pared 7 bases from V and 6 bases from J, leaving 18 bases between. Written as DNA, the CDR3 is TGTGCCAGCAAAAACGCCAGGGAGGGCCATGGCTACACCTTC. Translated, it gives CASKNAREGHGYTF.

This clone came up once. The V call is TRBV7-8, the J call TRBJ2-7; perhaps TRBD1 as D (5 bases). The length of the CDR3 is 13 residues. Germline V gives CDR1 SGHVS, CDR2 FQNEAQ. The V and J ends lost 6 bases and 0 bases respectively, with 9 bases between them. CDR3 residues: CASRTVNSYEQYF. The DNA of the CDR3 is TGTGCCAGCAGGACAGTCAACTCCTACGAGCAGTACTTC.

This clone was detected only a few times. The rearrangement joins TRBV6-6 to TRBJ1-5, with D unresolved. This CDR3 is 15 amino acids long. From germline, CDR1 is MNHNY and CDR2 SVGAGI (reference sequence). V gave up 4 bases and J gave up 6 bases, with 16 bases separating them. CDR3 DNA sequence: TGTGCCAGCAGTTCCCGACTTGGACTGACTCAGCCCCAGCATTTT. Residues: CASSSRLGLTQPQHF.

The CDR3: CASSQKRAFYNEQFF. The DNA for the CDR3 is TGTGCCAGCAGCCAAAAGCGGGCCTTTTACAATGAGCAGTTCTTC. The V call is TRBV7-2, the J call TRBJ2-1, with D perhaps TRBD2 (6 bases). V lost 5 bases and J 4 bases, leaving 15 bases between the germline ends. The length of the CDR3 is 15 residues. Germline values: CDR1 SGHTA, CDR2 FQGNSA.

This clone was counted only a few times. The chain links TRBV27 to TRBJ1-2; D remains ambiguous. The CDR3 is 11 residues long. In germline, CDR1 is MNHEY, CDR2 SMNVEV (reference sequence). Trimming took 4 bases from V and 5 from J, leaving 5 bases between them. As DNA, the CDR3 is TGTGCCAGCAGTTCGGGGTATGGCTACACCTTC. Protein product: CASSSGYGYTF.

The rearrangement links TRBV28 to TRBJ2-3; D perhaps matches TRBD2 (6 bases). V gave up 6 bases and J gave up 5 bases, with 18 bases separating them. CDR3 length: 15 amino acids. Germline loops: CDR1 MDHEN, CDR2 SYDVKM. The CDR3 loop is CASSRRTPGGDTQYF. Written as DNA, the CDR3 is TGTGCCAGCAGCCGGAGGACCCCCGGGGGAGATACGCAGTATTTT.

The chain combines TRBV10-2 with TRBJ1-4; 10 bases are shared with TRBD1. J gave up 13 bases and V 3 bases, and 2 bases lay outside the gene matches. The CDR3 is made up of 12 amino acids. CDR1 is WSHSY, CDR2 SAAADI, per germline. The CDR3 loop is CASSDRTGGLFF. In nucleotides, the CDR3 is TGCGCCAGCAGTGATAGGACAGGGGGACTGTTTTTT.

This clone was detected once. The chain carries TRBV5-1 and TRBJ1-3; D perhaps matches TRBD1 (5 bases). The V end lost 4 bases, the J end lost 1 base, and 12 bases lay between the germline ends. The germline V gene encodes CDR1 SGHRS and CDR2 YFSETQ. The CDR3 has 15 residues. CDR3 DNA sequence: TGCGCCAGCAGCGTGGGGGGAGGTTCTGGAAACACCATATATTTT. Translating it yields CASSVGGGSGNTIYF.

The chain links TRBV21-1 to TRBJ1-1; the DNA was not compared with TRBD1, the D call given in the table. TRBV21-1 represents a pseudogene. The CDR3 totals 13 residues. CDR3 region: CASSKDRGSEAFF. In DNA form, the CDR3 reads TGTGCCAGCAGCAAAGACAGGGGATCTGAAGCTTTCTTT.

The chain joins TRBV7-9 to TRBJ2-7; 11 bases are shared with TRBD2. The V gene end was trimmed by 4 bases and the J gene end by 4 bases; junction bases not matched to a gene: 9. CDR1 is SEHNR and CDR2 is FQNEAQ in the germline V gene (reference sequence). CDR3 length: 16 residues. CDR3 in DNA: TGTGCCAGCAGCTCATCACTTAGCGGGAGGGTGTACGAGCAGTACTTC. It translates to CASSSSLSGRVYEQYF. Filled out from reference TRBV7-9 and TRBJ2-7, the complete variable domain reads DTGVSQNPRHKITKRGQNVTFRCDPISEHNRLYWYRQTLGQGPEFLTYFQNEAQLEKSRLLSDRFSAERPKGSFSTLEIQRTEQGDSAMYLCASSSSLSGRVYEQYFGPGTRLTVT.

A few counts support this clone. The rearrangement joins TRBV6-1 to TRBJ2-2, with TRBD2 identical over 8 bases. Germline V CDR1 and CDR2: MNHNS, SASEGT. This CDR3 is 19 amino acids long. With V trimmed by 2 bases and J by 2 bases, 13 bases remained unmatched. CDR3 in amino acids: CASSERLLAGSTNTGELFF. The CDR3 region has the DNA TGTGCCAGCAGTGAAAGGTTGCTAGCGGGCTCAACCAACACCGGGGAGCTGTTTTTT.

J is TRBJ1-5 and V is TRBV19; possible D gene TRBD1, 5 bases. The CDR3 has 13 residues. Germline CDR1 and CDR2: LNHDA and SQIVND (reference sequence). V gave up 5 bases and J gave up 7 bases, with 12 bases separating them. The DNA of the CDR3 is TGTGCCAGTAGTTGGGGCCCCAGCCAGCCCCAGCATTTT. Translated: CASSWGPSQPQHF.